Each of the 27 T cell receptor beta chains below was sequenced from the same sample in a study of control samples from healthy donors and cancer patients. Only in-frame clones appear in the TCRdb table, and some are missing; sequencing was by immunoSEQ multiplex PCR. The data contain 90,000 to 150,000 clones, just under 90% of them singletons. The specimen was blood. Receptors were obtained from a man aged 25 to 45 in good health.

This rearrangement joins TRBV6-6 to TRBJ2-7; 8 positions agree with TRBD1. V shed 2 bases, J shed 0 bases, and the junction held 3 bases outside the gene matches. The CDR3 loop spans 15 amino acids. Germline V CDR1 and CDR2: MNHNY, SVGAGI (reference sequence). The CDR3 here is CASSYPGGPSYEQYF. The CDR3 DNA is TGTGCCAGCAGTTACCCAGGGGGCCCCTCCTACGAGCAGTACTTC.

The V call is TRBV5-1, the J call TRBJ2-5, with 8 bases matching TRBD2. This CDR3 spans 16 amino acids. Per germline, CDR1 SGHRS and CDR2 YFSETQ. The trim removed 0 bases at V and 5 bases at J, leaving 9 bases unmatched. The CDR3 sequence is CASSLAGARGGETQYF. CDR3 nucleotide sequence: TGCGCCAGCAGCTTGGCGGGGGCACGCGGGGGGGAGACCCAGTACTTC.

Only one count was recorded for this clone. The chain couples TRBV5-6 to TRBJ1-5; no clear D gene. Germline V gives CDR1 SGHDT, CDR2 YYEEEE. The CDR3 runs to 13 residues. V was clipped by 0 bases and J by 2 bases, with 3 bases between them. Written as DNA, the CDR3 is TGTGCCAGCAGCTTGGCAGGCAATCAGCCCCAGCATTTT. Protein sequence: CASSLAGNQPQHF. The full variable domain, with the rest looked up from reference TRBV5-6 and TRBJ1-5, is DAGVTQSPTHLIKTRGQQVTLRCSPKSGHDTVSWYQQALGQGPQFIFQYYEEEERQRGNFPDRFSGHQFPNYSSELNVNALLLGDSALYLCASSLAGNQPQHFGDGTRLSIL.

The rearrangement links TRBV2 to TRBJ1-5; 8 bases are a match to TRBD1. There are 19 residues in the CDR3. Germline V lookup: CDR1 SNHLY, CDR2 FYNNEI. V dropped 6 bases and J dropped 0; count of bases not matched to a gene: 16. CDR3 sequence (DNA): TGTGCCAGCAGCCTTTCAGGGGGCGCTTACGGGAGTAGCAATCAGCCCCAGCATTTT. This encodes CASSLSGGAYGSSNQPQHF.

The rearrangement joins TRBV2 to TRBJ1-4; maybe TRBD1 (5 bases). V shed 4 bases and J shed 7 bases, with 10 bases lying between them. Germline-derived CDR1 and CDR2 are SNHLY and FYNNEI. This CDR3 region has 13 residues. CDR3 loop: CASSGGSPEKLFF. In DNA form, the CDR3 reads TGTGCCAGCAGTGGGGGGTCCCCTGAAAAACTGTTTTTT.

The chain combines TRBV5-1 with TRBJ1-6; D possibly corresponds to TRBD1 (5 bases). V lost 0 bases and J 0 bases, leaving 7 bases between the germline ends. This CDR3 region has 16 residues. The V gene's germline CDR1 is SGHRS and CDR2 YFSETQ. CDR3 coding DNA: TGCGCCAGCAGCTTGGGAGGGGTCTCCTATAATTCACCCCTCCACTTT. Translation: CASSLGGVSYNSPLHF.

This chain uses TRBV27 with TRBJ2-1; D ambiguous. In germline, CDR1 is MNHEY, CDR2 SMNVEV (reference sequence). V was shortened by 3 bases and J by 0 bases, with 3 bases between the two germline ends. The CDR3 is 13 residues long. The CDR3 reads CASSFSSYNEQFF. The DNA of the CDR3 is TGTGCCAGCAGTTTTAGCTCCTACAATGAGCAGTTCTTC.

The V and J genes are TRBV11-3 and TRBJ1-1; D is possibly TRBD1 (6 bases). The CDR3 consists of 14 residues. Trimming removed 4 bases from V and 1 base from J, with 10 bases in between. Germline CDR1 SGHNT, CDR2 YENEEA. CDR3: CASSSRGANTEAFF. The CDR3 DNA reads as TGTGCCAGCAGCTCTCGGGGGGCGAACACTGAAGCTTTCTTT.

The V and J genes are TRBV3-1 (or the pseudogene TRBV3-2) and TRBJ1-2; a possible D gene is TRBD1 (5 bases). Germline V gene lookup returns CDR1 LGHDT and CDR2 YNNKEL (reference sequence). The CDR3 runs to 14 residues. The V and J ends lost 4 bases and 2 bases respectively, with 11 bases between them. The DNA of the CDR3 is TGTGCCAGCAGCCCGCAACAGGTCAACTATGGCTACACCTTC. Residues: CASSPQQVNYGYTF.

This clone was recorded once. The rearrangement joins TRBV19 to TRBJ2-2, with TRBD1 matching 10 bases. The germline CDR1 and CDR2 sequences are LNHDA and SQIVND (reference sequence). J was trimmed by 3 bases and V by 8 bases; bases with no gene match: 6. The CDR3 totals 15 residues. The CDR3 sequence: CASERDRGHTGELFF. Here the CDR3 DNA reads TGTGCCAGTGAAAGGGACAGGGGACACACCGGGGAGCTGTTTTTT.

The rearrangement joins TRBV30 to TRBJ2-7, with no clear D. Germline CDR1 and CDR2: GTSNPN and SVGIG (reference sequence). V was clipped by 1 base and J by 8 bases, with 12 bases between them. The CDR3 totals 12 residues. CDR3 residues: CAWSGTLLQQYF. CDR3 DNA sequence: TGTGCCTGGAGTGGGACCCTTCTACAGCAGTACTTC.

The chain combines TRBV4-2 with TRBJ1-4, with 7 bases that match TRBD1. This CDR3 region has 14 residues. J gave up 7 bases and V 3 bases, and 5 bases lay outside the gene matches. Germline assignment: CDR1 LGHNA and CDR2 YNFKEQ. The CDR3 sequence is CASSQQGTVEKLFF. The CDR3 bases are TGTGCCAGCAGCCAGCAGGGGACAGTTGAAAAACTGTTTTTT.

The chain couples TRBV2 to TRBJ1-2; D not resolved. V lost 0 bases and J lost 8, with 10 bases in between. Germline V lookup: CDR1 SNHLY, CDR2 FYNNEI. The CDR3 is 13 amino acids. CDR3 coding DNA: TGTGCCAGCAGTGAAGCCAGCATAACGGGCTACACCTTC. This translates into CASSEASITGYTF.

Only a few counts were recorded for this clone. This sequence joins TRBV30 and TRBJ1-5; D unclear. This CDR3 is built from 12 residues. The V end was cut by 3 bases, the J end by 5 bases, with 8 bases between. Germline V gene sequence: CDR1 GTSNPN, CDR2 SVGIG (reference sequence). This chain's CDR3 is CAWSYLYQPQHF. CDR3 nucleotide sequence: TGTGCCTGGAGCTATCTCTATCAGCCCCAGCATTTT.

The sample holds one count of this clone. This CDR3 is CASSPGQGTLGNQPQHF. The CDR3 region has the DNA TGTGCCAGCAGCCCGGGACAGGGGACGTTGGGCAATCAGCCCCAGCATTTT. The chain links TRBV9 to TRBJ1-5, with 10 bases that match TRBD1. V was clipped by 4 bases and J by 2 bases; unmatched bases: 9. The CDR3 sequence is 17 residues long. Looked up from germline, CDR1 is SGDLS and CDR2 is YYNGEE.

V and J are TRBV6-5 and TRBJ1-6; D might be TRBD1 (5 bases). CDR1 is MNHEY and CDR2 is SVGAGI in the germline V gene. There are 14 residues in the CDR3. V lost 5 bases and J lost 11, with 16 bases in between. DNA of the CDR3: TGTGCCAGCAGTCTGCGCAGGGAAGTACCACCCCTCCACTTT. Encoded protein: CASSLRREVPPLHF.

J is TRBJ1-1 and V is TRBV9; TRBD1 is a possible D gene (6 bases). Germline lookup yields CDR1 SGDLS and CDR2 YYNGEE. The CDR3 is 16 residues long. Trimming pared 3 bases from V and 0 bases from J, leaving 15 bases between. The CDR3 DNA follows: TGTGCCAGCAGCGCGGGGAGGGGGAATATGAACACTGAAGCTTTCTTT. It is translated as CASSAGRGNMNTEAFF.

CDR3: CASSRRGGTEAFF. The CDR3 region has the DNA TGTGCCAGCAGCCGGAGGGGGGGAACTGAAGCTTTCTTT. The rearrangement joins TRBV3-1 (or the pseudogene TRBV3-2) to TRBJ1-1, with TRBD1 as a possible D gene (6 bases). CDR1 LGHDT and CDR2 YNNKEL come from the germline V gene (reference sequence). V lost 4 bases to trimming and J lost 5 bases, with 11 bases between them. CDR3 size: 13 residues.

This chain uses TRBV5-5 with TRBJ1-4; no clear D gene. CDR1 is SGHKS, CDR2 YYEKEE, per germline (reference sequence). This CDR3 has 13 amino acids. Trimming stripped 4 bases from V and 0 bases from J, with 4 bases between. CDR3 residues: CASSGPTNEKLFF. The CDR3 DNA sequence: TGTGCCAGCAGCGGGCCAACTAATGAAAAACTGTTTTTT.

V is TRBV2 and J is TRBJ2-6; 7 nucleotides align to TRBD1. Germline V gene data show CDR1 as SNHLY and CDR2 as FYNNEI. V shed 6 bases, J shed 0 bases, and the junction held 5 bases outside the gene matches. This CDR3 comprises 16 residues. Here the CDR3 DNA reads TGTGCCAGCAGCGGGGACAGTAGCTCTGGGGCCAACGTCCTGACTTTC. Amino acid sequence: CASSGDSSSGANVLTF.

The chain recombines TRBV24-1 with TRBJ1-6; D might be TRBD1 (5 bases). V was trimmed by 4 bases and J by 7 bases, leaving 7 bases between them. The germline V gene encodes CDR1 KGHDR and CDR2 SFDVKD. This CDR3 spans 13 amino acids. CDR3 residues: CATSERQNSPLHF. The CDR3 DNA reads TGTGCCACCAGTGAACGACAGAATTCACCCCTCCACTTT.

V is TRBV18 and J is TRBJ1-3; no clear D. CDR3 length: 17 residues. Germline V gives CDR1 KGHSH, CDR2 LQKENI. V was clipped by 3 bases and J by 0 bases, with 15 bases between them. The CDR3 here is CASSPVPSPASGNTIYF. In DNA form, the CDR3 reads TGTGCCAGCTCACCGGTCCCATCACCAGCCTCTGGAAACACCATATATTTT.

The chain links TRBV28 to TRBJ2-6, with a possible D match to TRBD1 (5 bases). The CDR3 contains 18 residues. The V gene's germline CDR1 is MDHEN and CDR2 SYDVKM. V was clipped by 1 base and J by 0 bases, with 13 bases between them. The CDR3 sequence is CASSLSAGSHSGANVLTF. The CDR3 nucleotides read TGTGCCAGCAGTTTATCGGCAGGGTCCCACTCTGGGGCCAACGTCCTGACTTTC.

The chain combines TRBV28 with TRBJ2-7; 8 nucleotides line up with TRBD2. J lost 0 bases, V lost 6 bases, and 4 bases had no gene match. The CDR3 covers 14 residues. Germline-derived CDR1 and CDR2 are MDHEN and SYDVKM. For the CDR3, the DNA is TGTGCCAGCAGCCTAGCGGGCAGCTCCTACGAGCAGTACTTC. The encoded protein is CASSLAGSSYEQYF.

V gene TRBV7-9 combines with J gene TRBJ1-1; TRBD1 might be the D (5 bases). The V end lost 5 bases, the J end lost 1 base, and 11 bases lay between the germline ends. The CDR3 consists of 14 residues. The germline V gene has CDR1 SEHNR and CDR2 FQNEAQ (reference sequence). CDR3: CASSPRQKNTEAFF. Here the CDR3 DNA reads TGTGCCAGCAGCCCTAGACAGAAGAACACTGAAGCTTTCTTT.

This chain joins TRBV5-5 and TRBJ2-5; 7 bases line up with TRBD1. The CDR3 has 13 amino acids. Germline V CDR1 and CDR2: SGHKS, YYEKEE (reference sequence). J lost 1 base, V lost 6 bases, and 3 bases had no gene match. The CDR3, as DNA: TGTGCCAGCACTGGGACAGCCCAAGAGACCCAGTACTTC. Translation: CASTGTAQETQYF. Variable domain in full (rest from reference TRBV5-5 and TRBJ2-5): DAGVTQSPTHLIKTRGQQVTLRCSPISGHKSVSWYQQVLGQGPQFIFQYYEKEERGRGNFPDRFSARQFPNYSSELNVNALLLGDSALYLCASTGTAQETQYFGPGTRLLVL.

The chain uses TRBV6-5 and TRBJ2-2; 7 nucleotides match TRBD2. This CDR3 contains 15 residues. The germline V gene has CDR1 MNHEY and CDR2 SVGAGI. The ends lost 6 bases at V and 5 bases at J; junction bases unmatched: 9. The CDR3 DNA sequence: TGTGCCAGCAGACCCAGCGGGGCGGGAACCGGGGAGCTGTTTTTT. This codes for CASRPSGAGTGELFF.